Listed below are T cell receptor beta chains from one sample, sequenced in a study of cytomegalovirus exposure and HLA in healthy donors. Here immunoSEQ multiplex PCR was the method, and the copy in TCRdb shows in-frame clones only, minus some. The sample lists 250,000 to 300,000 clones; approximately 86% were seen once. The sample was PBMCs. These TCRs come from a woman under 30 in good health and CMV-seronegative. Each CDR3 is given with its conserved first and last residue. The order of the fields is J gene, V gene, D gene, clone size, CDR3 DNA, CDR3 protein. D genes are given only for firm matches. Only part of the rows carry a size: once, few, many, or a class if the clone is expanded.

>TRBJ2-7|TRBV5-1|TRBD2|.
TGCGCCAGCAGCCCTACCCCGGCGGGGGGAACCTACGAGCAGTACTTC
CASSPTPAGGTYEQYF
>TRBJ2-7|TRBV9|.|.
TGTGCCAGCAGCGTAGGGGTGGGGCTCTCCTACGAGCAGTACTTC
CASSVGVGLSYEQYF
>TRBJ2-7|TRBV19|TRBD1|.
TGTGCCAGTAGTGAGGACAGGGATTTTTACGAGCAGTACTTC
CASSEDRDFYEQYF
>TRBJ2-3|TRBV30|TRBD2|.
TGTGCCTGGAGACTAGCGGGCACAGATACGCAGTATTTT
CAWRLAGTDTQYF
>TRBJ2-1|TRBV6-1|TRBD2|few
TGTGCCAGCAGTGAGATGGGGGGGGGCTCCTACAATGAGCAGTTCTTC
CASSEMGGGSYNEQFF
>TRBJ2-3|TRBV2|.|.
TGTGCCAGCAGTGAGGGTCAGGTCACAGATACGCAGTATTTT
CASSEGQVTDTQYF
>TRBJ2-7|TRBV2|.|.
TGTGCCACCTTCCCGCCGGCCAGGCCAGGCGAGCAGTACTTC
CATFPPARPGEQYF
>TRBJ2-7|TRBV19|TRBD2|few
TGTGCCAGTAGTCTGTCCAGCGGGAGCTCCTACGAGCAGTACTTC
CASSLSSGSSYEQYF
>TRBJ2-3|TRBV5-6|.|.
TGTGCCAGCAGCTTGAGCGGGAGCACAGATACGCAGTATTTT
CASSLSGSTDTQYF
>TRBJ2-7|TRBV5-4|TRBD1|.
TGTGCCAGCAGCCGGGGACAACAGGGGACCGAGCAGTACTTC
CASSRGQQGTEQYF
>TRBJ1-3|TRBV4-3|.|.
TGCGCCAGCAGCCAAGATCGGTGGGAGGCTGGAAACACCATATATTTT
CASSQDRWEAGNTIYF
>TRBJ1-4|TRBV9|.|.
TGTGCCAGCAGCCCCGGACAGCTAGCAACTAATGAAAAACTGTTTTTT
CASSPGQLATNEKLFF
>TRBJ2-1|TRBV19|TRBD2|.
TGTGCCAGTAGTATTCGACAGATTATGGTTAGCGGGGGGGCACTTGAACGGTTCTTC
CASSIRQIMVSGGALERFF
>TRBJ1-6|TRBV7-3|.|.
TGTGCCAGCAGCCCTGAAGGGAGTGGTTCACCCCTCCACTTT
CASSPEGSGSPLHF
>TRBJ2-2|TRBV6-1|TRBD1|.
TGTGCCAGCAGTGAACCAGGACAGGTCGACGGGGAGCTGTTTTTT
CASSEPGQVDGELFF
>TRBJ2-3|TRBV28|TRBD2|.
TGTGCCAGCAGTTTACTAGCGGCCGGTGGCACAGATACGCAGTATTTT
CASSLLAAGGTDTQYF
>TRBJ1-2|TRBV7-2|.|.
TGTGCCAGCAGCGTCCAACAGGGATCCGCTAACTATGGCTACACCTTC
CASSVQQGSANYGYTF
>TRBJ1-1|TRBV5-6|.|.
TGTGCCAGCAGCTTACAGGGTTCCGCCGTAACTGAAGCTTTCTTT
CASSLQGSAVTEAFF
>TRBJ2-3|TRBV28|.|.
TGTGCCAGCACCCTCTCTGGGACACCAAATACGCAGTATTTT
CASTLSGTPNTQYF
>TRBJ2-7|TRBV6-5|.|.
TGTGCCAGCAGTTACTCCCGGGACTCCTACGAGCAGTACTTC
CASSYSRDSYEQYF
>TRBJ2-7|TRBV23-1|.|.
TGCGCCAGCAGTCAATCTAGAGGAGGCTACGAGCAGTACTTC
CASSQSRGGYEQYF
>TRBJ1-5|TRBV6-1|.|.
TGTGCCAGCAGTCAACCTAACAGGTTCCCTCAGCCCCAGCATTTT
CASSQPNRFPQPQHF
>TRBJ2-1|TRBV28|TRBD1|.
TGTGCCAGCAGTTTACTCCTCTCCGGGACAGGGATCTACAATGAGCAGTTCTTC
CASSLLLSGTGIYNEQFF
>TRBJ2-5|TRBV4-1|TRBD1|.
TGCGCCAGCAGCCATCCCGGGACAGGGTACCAGGCCCAGTACTTC
CASSHPGTGYQAQYF
>TRBJ2-7|TRBV7-9|.|.
TGTGCCAGCAGCCCGGCGGCTAGCAGATACGAGCAGTACTTC
CASSPAASRYEQYF
>TRBJ2-7|TRBV29-1|TRBD1|.
TGCAGCGTTCTAGGGGGCCACGAGCAGTACTTC
CSVLGGHEQYF
>TRBJ1-1|TRBV28|TRBD1|.
TGTGCCAGCAGTTTAGGGTTGAGAATGGACAGGTTGAACACTGAAGCTTTCTTT
CASSLGLRMDRLNTEAFF
>TRBJ2-1|TRBV14|.|once
TGTGCCAGCAGTCCCCAGTTTCGAGGGGGTGAGCAGTTCTTC
CASSPQFRGGEQFF
>TRBJ1-1|TRBV6-4|TRBD1|.
TGTGCCAGCTCTAACAGGGGCGGCACTGAAGCTTTCTTT
CASSNRGGTEAFF
>TRBJ1-4|TRBV30|TRBD1|.
TGTGCCTGGAGTGGGACAGGGGATGAAAAACTGTTTTTT
CAWSGTGDEKLFF
>TRBJ1-5|TRBV10-3|TRBD1|.
TGTGCCATCAGCCAGGGGACAGGCAATCAGCCCCAGCATTTT
CAISQGTGNQPQHF
>TRBJ2-1|TRBV7-9|.|.
TGTGCCAGCAGCGCCCCTAAAGGGGGGGGTTTCCTGAATGAGCAGTTCTTC
CASSAPKGGGFLNEQFF
>TRBJ1-2|TRBV25-1|.|.
TGTGCCAGCCGGGGGAGGGGTGGGTATGGCTACACCTTC
CASRGRGGYGYTF
>TRBJ1-4|TRBV11-3|.|.
TGTGCCAGCAGCCGAGTTCGGGTTCGTGAAAAACTGTTTTTT
CASSRVRVREKLFF
>TRBJ2-5|TRBV5-4|.|once
TGTGCCAGCAGGATACAGGGAGCAGAGACCCAGTACTTC
CASRIQGAETQYF
>TRBJ1-2|TRBV29-1|TRBD1|.
TGCAGCGTTGGCAGTGGGACAGGGGGGGCCGATGGCTACACCTTC
CSVGSGTGGADGYTF
>TRBJ2-7|TRBV7-6|TRBD1|.
TGTGCCAGCAGCTTAGCCGGCAGGGGGACCTCCTACGAGCAGTACTTC
CASSLAGRGTSYEQYF
>TRBJ1-1|TRBV7-9|TRBD1|few
TGTGCCAGCAGCGGGACAGGAACGAACACTGAAGCTTTCTTT
CASSGTGTNTEAFF
>TRBJ1-3|TRBV7-9|.|few
TGTGCCAGCAGCTTAAAGGGGGAATTATATGGAAACACCATATATTTT
CASSLKGELYGNTIYF
>TRBJ1-3|TRBV27|TRBD1|.
TGTGCCAGCAGCCTCGACAGGGCAAGAGGAAACACCATATATTTT
CASSLDRARGNTIYF
>TRBJ2-7|TRBV28|TRBD1|.
TGTGCCAGCAGTAGGGACAGGAGATCCTACGAGCAGTACTTC
CASSRDRRSYEQYF
>TRBJ2-7|TRBV19|.|.
TGTGCCAGTAGTTATGACAGGCGGCCTTCCTACGAGCAGTACTTC
CASSYDRRPSYEQYF
>TRBJ2-2|TRBV10-2|TRBD2|.
TGCGCCAGCAAAGCGGGGGAGTACACCGGGGAGCTGTTTTTT
CASKAGEYTGELFF
>TRBJ1-2|TRBV20-1|TRBD1|.
TGCAGTGTACAGGGGGATGGAGGCTACACCTTC
CSVQGDGGYTF
>TRBJ2-7|TRBV29-1|TRBD1|.
TGCAGCGTTGAGGGGGGACAGGGGCCCATCCAGCAGTACTTC
CSVEGGQGPIQQYF
>TRBJ2-7|TRBV7-2|TRBD2|.
TGTGCCAGCAGCCAACTAGCGGGAGGTCTCTACGAGCAGTACTTC
CASSQLAGGLYEQYF
>TRBJ1-2|TRBV7-2|.|.
TGTGCCAGCAGCTTAGATTCAGACAGGCGGTTCTATGGCTACACCTTC
CASSLDSDRRFYGYTF
>TRBJ2-7|TRBV7-8|.|.
TGTGCCAGCAGCTTAAGCGGGTCTCCCTACGAGCAGTACTTC
CASSLSGSPYEQYF
>TRBJ2-7|TRBV14|TRBD2|.
TGTGCCAGCAGCCAAGATCTGGGACTAGCGATTTACGAGCAGTACTTC
CASSQDLGLAIYEQYF
>TRBJ1-1|TRBV28|.|.
TGTGCCAGCACCCCGGGGGATCGGGTAGCTTTCTTT
CASTPGDRVAFF
>TRBJ1-1|TRBV2|.|.
TGTGCCAGCTTAAACGGGACACTCAACACTGAAGCTTTCTTT
CASLNGTLNTEAFF
>TRBJ1-1|TRBV7-8|TRBD1|.
TGTGCCAGCAGCGTGACAGGGGCCACTGAAGCTTTCTTT
CASSVTGATEAFF